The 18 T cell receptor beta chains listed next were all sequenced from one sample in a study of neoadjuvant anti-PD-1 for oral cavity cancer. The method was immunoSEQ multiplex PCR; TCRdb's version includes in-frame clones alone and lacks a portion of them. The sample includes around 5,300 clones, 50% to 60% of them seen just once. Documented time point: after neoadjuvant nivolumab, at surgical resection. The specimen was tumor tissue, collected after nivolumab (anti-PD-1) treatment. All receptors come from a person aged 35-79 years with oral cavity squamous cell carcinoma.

Here the CDR3 reads CATSNRGRENGYTF. CDR3 coding DNA: TGTGCCACCTCGAACAGGGGGCGAGAGAATGGCTACACCTTC. V usage is TRBV27 and J usage is TRBJ1-2; 9 bases agree with TRBD1. Trimming took 10 bases from V and 6 from J; bases not matched to a gene: 12. There are 14 residues in the CDR3. Germline-derived CDR1 and CDR2 are MNHEY and SMNVEV (reference sequence).

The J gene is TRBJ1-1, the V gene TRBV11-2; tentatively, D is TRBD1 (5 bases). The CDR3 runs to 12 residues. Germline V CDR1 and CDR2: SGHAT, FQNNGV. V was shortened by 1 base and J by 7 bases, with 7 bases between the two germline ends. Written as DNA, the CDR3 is TGTGCCAGCAGCTTAGCGGGGGGTGAAGCTTTCTTT. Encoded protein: CASSLAGGEAFF. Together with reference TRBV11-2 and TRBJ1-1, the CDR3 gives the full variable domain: EAGVAQSPRYKIIEKRQSVAFWCNPISGHATLYWYQQILGQGPKLLIQFQNNGVVDDSQLPKDRFSAERLKGVDSTLKIQPAKLEDSAVYLCASSLAGGEAFFGQGTRLTVV.

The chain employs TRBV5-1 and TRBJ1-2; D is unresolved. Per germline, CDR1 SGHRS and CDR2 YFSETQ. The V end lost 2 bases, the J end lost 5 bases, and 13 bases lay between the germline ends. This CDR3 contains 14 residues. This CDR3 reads CASSFEGDPYGYTF. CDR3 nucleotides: TGCGCCAGCAGCTTTGAAGGAGACCCTTATGGCTACACCTTC. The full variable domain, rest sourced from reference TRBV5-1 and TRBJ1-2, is KAGVTQTPRYLIKTRGQQVTLSCSPISGHRSVSWYQQTPGQGLQFLFEYFSETQRNKGNFPGRFSGRQFSNSRSEMNVSTLELGDSALYLCASSFEGDPYGYTFGSGTRLTVV.

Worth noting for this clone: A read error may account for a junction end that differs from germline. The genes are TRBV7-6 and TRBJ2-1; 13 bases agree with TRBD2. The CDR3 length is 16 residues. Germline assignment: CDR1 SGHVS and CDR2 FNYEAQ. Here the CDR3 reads CASTLLLAGGQDEQFF. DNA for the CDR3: TGTGCCAGCACCTTACTACTAGCGGGGGGGCAAGATGAGCAGTTCTTC.

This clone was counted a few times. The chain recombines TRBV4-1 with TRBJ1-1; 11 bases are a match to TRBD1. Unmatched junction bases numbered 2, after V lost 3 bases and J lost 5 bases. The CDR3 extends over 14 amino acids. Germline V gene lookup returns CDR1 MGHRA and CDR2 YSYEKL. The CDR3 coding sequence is TGCGCCAGCAGCCAGGACAGGGGGCGGACTGAAGCTTTCTTT. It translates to CASSQDRGRTEAFF.

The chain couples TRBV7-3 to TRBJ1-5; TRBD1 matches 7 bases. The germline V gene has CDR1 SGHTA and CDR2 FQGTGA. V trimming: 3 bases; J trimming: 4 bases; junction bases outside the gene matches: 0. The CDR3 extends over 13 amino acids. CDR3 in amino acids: CASSLTGNQPQHF. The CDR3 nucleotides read TGTGCCAGCAGCTTGACAGGGAATCAGCCCCAGCATTTT. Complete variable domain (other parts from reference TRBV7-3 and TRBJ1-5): GAGVSQTPSNKVTEKGKYVELRCDPISGHTALYWYRQSLGQGPEFLIYFQGTGAADDSGLPNDRFFAVRPEGSVSTLKIQRTERGDSAVYLCASSLTGNQPQHFGDGTRLSIL.

The CDR3 DNA is TGTGCCAGCCGGGGGGGGGTGAATTCACCCCTCCACTTT. Translation gives CASRGGVNSPLHF. This sequence joins TRBV6-1 and TRBJ1-6; TRBD1 might be the D (5 bases). CDR3 length equals 13 residues. The germline V gene has CDR1 MNHNS and CDR2 SASEGT. V was shortened by 8 bases and J by 7 bases, with 12 bases between the two germline ends.

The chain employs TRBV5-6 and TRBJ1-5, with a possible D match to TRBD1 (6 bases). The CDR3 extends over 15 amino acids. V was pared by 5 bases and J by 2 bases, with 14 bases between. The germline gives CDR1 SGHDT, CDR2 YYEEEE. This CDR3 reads CASRLQGMGNQPQHF. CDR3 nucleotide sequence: TGTGCCAGCAGGTTACAGGGAATGGGCAATCAGCCCCAGCATTTT.

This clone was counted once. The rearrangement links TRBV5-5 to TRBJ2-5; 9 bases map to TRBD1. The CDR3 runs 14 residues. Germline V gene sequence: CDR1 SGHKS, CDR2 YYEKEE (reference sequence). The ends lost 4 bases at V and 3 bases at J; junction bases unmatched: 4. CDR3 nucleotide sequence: TGTGCCAGCAGCCTGGGGACAGGGAAAGAGACCCAGTACTTC. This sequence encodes CASSLGTGKETQYF.

The CDR3 here is CASSLDPRTTEAFF. The CDR3 region has the DNA TGTGCCAGCAGCTTGGATCCGCGGACCACTGAAGCTTTCTTT. The chain couples TRBV5-5 to TRBJ1-1; D is ambiguous. This CDR3 is 14 amino acids long. Germline V CDR1 and CDR2: SGHKS, YYEKEE (reference sequence). V gave up 0 bases and J gave up 4 bases, with 10 bases separating them.

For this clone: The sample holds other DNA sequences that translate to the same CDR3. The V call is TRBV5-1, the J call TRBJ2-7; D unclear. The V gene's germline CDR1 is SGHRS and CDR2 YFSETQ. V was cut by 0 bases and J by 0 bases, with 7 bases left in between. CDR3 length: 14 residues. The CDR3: CASSLGRTSYEQYF. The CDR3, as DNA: TGCGCCAGCAGCTTGGGCAGGACCTCCTACGAGCAGTACTTC.

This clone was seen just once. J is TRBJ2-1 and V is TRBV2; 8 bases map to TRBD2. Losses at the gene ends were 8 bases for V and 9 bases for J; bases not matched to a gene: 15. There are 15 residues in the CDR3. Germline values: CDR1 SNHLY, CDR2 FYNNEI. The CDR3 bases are TGTGCCAGCGCCTCCCGGGCTAGCGGGCGGACTGAGCAGTTCTTC. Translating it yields CASASRASGRTEQFF.

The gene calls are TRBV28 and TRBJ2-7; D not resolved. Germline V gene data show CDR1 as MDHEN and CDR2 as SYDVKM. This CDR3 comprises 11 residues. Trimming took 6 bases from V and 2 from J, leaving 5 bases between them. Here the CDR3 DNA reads TGTGCCAGCAGCCTTACCTACGAGCAGTACTTC. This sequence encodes CASSLTYEQYF.

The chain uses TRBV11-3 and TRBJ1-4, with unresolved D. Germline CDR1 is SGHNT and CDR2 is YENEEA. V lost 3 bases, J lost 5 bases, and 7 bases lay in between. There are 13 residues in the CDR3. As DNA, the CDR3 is TGTGCCAGCAGCTTGACGGCAAATGAAAAACTGTTTTTT. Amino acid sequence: CASSLTANEKLFF.

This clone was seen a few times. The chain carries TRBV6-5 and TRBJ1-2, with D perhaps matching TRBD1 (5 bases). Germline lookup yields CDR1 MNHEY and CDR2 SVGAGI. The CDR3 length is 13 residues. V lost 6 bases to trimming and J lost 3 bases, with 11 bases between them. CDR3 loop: CASRRGRDYGYTF. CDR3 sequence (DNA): TGTGCCAGCAGGAGGGGAAGGGACTATGGCTACACCTTC.

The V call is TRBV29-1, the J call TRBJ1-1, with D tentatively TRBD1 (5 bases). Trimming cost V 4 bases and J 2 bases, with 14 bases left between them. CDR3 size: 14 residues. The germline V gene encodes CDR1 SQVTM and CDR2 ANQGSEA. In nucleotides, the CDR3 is TGCAGCGTTGCTTGGGCAGGGTCAAACACTGAAGCTTTCTTT. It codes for CSVAWAGSNTEAFF.

For the CDR3, the DNA is TGTGCCTGGAGTCGACAGGGAGGGGAAAAACTGTTTTTT. It yields the protein CAWSRQGGEKLFF. This chain links TRBV30 with TRBJ1-4; the match to TRBD1 covers 7 bases. This CDR3 spans 13 amino acids. Germline V gene sequence: CDR1 GTSNPN, CDR2 SVGIG (reference sequence). The V and J ends lost 2 bases and 8 bases, in that order; junction bases with no gene match: 5.

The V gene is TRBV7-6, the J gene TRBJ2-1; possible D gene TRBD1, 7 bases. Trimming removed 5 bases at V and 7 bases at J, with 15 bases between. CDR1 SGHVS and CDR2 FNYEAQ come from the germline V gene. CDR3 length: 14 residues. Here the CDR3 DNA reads TGTGCCAGCAGCCTTGGCGCAGGGGGGAATGAGCAGTTCTTC. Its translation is CASSLGAGGNEQFF.